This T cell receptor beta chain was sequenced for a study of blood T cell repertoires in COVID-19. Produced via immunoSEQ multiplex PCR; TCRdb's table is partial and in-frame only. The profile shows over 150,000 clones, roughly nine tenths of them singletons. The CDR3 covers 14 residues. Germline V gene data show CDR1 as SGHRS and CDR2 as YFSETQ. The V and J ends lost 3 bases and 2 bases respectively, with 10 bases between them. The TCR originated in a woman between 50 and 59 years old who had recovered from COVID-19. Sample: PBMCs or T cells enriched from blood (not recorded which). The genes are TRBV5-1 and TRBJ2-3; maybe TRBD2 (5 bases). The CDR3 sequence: CASSSSGSTDTQYF. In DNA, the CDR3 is TGCGCCAGCAGCTCTTCGGGGTCCACAGATACGCAGTATTTT. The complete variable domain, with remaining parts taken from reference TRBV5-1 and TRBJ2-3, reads KAGVTQTPRYLIKTRGQQVTLSCSPISGHRSVSWYQQTPGQGLQFLFEYFSETQRNKGNFPGRFSGRQFSNSRSEMNVSTLELGDSALYLCASSSSGSTDTQYFGPGTRLTVL.